This passage covers 30 T cell receptor beta chains from one sample sequenced in a study of T cell repertoires in cytomegalovirus infection (dated by TCRdb to between 2019 and 2020). These reads were obtained on an Illumina HiSeq 1500. Clones were called with MiXCR by TCRdb after fastp trimmed the public reads at Q25, and only in-frame beta chains were retained. CDR3 protein sequences are deduplicated, and each keeps its most common genes and DNA. For this sample there are some 800,000 distinct CDR3 sequences; 30% to 35% appear just once. The ten largest make up around 11% of the sample. Sample treatment or condition, as interpreted from the label and publication: in vitro stimulation with specific CMV peptide epitopes to enrich CMV-specific T cells. Their antigen targets remain unknown. The specimen was cultured CD8+ T cells from PBMCs, collected from culture after CMV antigen stimulation. The receptors derive from a human donor in good health (CMV status not recorded). Some clones in this sample may be carry-over from other donors' samples.

This clonotype has a handful of counts. The rearrangement links TRBV7-9 to TRBJ2-5, with D unresolved. CDR1 and CDR2 from the germline V gene are SEHNR and FQNEAQ (reference sequence). V was trimmed by 3 bases and J by 4 bases, leaving 6 bases between them. The CDR3 runs to 12 residues. In nucleotides, the CDR3 is TGTGCCAGCAGCTTTGTCCTAGAGACCCAGTACTTC. It translates to CASSFVLETQYF.

The CDR3 DNA follows: TGTGCCAGTAGTTTCACTAGCGGGGGGCCTAATGAGCAGTTCTTC. It is translated as CASSFTSGGPNEQFF. The chain has TRBV19 and TRBJ2-1, with 12 bases aligning to TRBD2. The CDR3 length is 15 residues. With 5 bases clipped from V and 7 bases from J, the junction kept 6 bases outside the gene matches. The V gene's germline CDR1 is LNHDA and CDR2 SQIVND (reference sequence).

This clonotype occurred a few times. The rearrangement joins TRBV2 to TRBJ2-7, with D maybe TRBD2 (5 bases). This CDR3 has 14 amino acids. Trimming left V 6 bases short and J 2 bases short, with 14 bases between. Germline assignment: CDR1 SNHLY and CDR2 FYNNEI. CDR3 DNA: TGTGCCAGCAGGCCCACGGGGTCACCCTACGAGCAGTACTTC. Translation gives CASRPTGSPYEQYF.

This clonotype was detected only a few times. The chain links TRBV4-3 to TRBJ2-5, with D possibly being TRBD2 (6 bases). This CDR3 is built from 15 residues. Trimming left V 0 bases short and J 4 bases short, with 12 bases between. The germline V gene encodes CDR1 LGHNA and CDR2 YSLEER. Written as DNA, the CDR3 is TGCGCCAGCAGCCAAGATCCGGGGGTTGTAGAGACCCAGTACTTC. It is translated as CASSQDPGVVETQYF.

Written as DNA, the CDR3 is TGTGCCAGCCGGACGGGTCCCTATGGCTACACCTTC. The encoded protein is CASRTGPYGYTF. The rearrangement joins TRBV2 to TRBJ1-2; D gene uncertain. V shed 8 bases and J shed 4 bases, with 11 bases lying between them. Germline V gene lookup returns CDR1 SNHLY and CDR2 FYNNEI. The CDR3 totals 12 residues.

There are many counts of this clonotype. CDR3 nucleotides: TGTGCCAGCAGCTTAGTCGCGGGGGCCCAAGAGACCCAGTACTTC. Protein sequence: CASSLVAGAQETQYF. The chain uses TRBV7-6 and TRBJ2-5, with D perhaps TRBD2 (7 bases). The CDR3 has 15 amino acids. The V end lost 1 base, the J end lost 1 base, and 10 bases lay between the germline ends. Germline V CDR1 and CDR2: SGHVS, FNYEAQ.

The rearrangement links TRBV5-1 to TRBJ1-2; no clear D gene. V gave up 1 base and J gave up 3 bases, with 10 bases separating them. Germline V gives CDR1 SGHRS, CDR2 YFSETQ. The CDR3 is 14 residues long. CDR3 coding DNA: TGCGCCAGCAGCTTGAGTTCCGGAGACTATGGCTACACCTTC. Its translation: CASSLSSGDYGYTF.

This clonotype was detected a few times. J is TRBJ2-3 and V is TRBV6-2 or TRBV6-3; 13 positions agree with TRBD2. With 5 bases clipped from V and 4 bases from J, the junction kept 6 bases outside the gene matches. Germline CDR1 MNHEY, CDR2 SVGEGT. CDR3 length: 16 amino acids. CDR3 in amino acids: CASSVRLAGGADTQYF. The CDR3 region has the DNA TGTGCCAGCAGTGTAAGACTAGCGGGGGGCGCAGATACGCAGTATTTT.

This clonotype was picked up many times. The chain combines TRBV7-2 with TRBJ1-1, with D unresolved. CDR1 SGHTA and CDR2 FQGNSA come from the germline V gene. Between the trimmed V and J ends, which lost 0 bases and 3 bases, there was a span of 14 bases. The CDR3 spans 16 residues. The CDR3 coding sequence is TGTGCCAGCAGCTTAGCGGCAGGCCGGGGAGACACTGAAGCTTTCTTT. The encoded protein is CASSLAAGRGDTEAFF.

The chain employs TRBV12-3 or TRBV12-4 and TRBJ2-3; no clear D gene. V gave up 8 bases and J gave up 2 bases, with 14 bases separating them. The CDR3 is 14 amino acids. CDR3 sequence (DNA): TGTGCCAGCGTAGGGTCGGGCTACACAGATACGCAGTATTTT. This codes for CASVGSGYTDTQYF.

V is TRBV7-9 and J is TRBJ2-1; D call uncertain. The V gene's germline CDR1 is SEHNR and CDR2 FQNEAQ (reference sequence). CDR3 length: 11 residues. V was pared by 1 base and J by 14 bases, with 9 bases between. CDR3: CASSLVGKEFF. The CDR3 DNA follows: TGTGCCAGCAGCTTAGTTGGGAAGGAGTTCTTC.

This clonotype was recorded a few times. The chain uses TRBV15 and TRBJ2-3; D is possibly TRBD1 (5 bases). The germline V and J ends were trimmed by 4 bases and 5 bases, with 10 bases remaining between them. Germline V gene lookup returns CDR1 LNHNV and CDR2 YYDKDF (reference sequence). The CDR3 is 13 residues long. In DNA form, the CDR3 reads TGTGCCACCAGCATTTTTAGGGGAGATACGCAGTATTTT. This sequence encodes CATSIFRGDTQYF.

CDR3 sequence reads: CASSSGIVPGELFF. The CDR3 coding sequence is TGTGCCAGCAGTTCTGGGATAGTCCCCGGGGAGCTGTTTTTT. The V and J genes are TRBV27 and TRBJ2-2; no clear D gene. V lost 4 bases and J 6 bases, leaving 12 bases between the germline ends. This CDR3 has 14 residues. Germline values: CDR1 MNHEY, CDR2 SMNVEV (reference sequence).

The V and J genes are TRBV4-3 and TRBJ2-3; TRBD2 matches at 8 bases. Germline assignment: CDR1 LGHNA and CDR2 YSLEER. The CDR3 is made up of 16 amino acids. J was trimmed by 2 bases and V by 0 bases; bases with no gene match: 4. The CDR3 nucleotides read TGCGCCAGCAGCCAAGATCCAGCGGGGGTCACAGATACGCAGTATTTT. Protein sequence: CASSQDPAGVTDTQYF.

This chain uses TRBV29-1 with TRBJ2-3, with unresolved D. Trimming left V 2 bases short and J 0 bases short, with 12 bases between. The CDR3 extends over 15 amino acids. Germline CDR1 and CDR2: SQVTM and ANQGSEA. CDR3 amino acids: CSVEWVSESTDTQYF. The CDR3 nucleotides are TGCAGCGTTGAATGGGTGTCCGAAAGCACAGATACGCAGTATTTT.

The gene calls are TRBV27 and TRBJ1-5; D is unclear. Germline V gives CDR1 MNHEY, CDR2 SMNVEV (reference sequence). Trimming left V 0 bases short and J 2 bases short, with 8 bases between. The CDR3 sequence is 15 residues long. DNA of the CDR3: TGTGCCAGCAGTTTATCGGGTGGGGGCAATCAGCCCCAGCATTTT. Translating it yields CASSLSGGGNQPQHF.

This rearrangement joins TRBV25-1 to TRBJ1-1; tentatively, D is TRBD1 (6 bases). In germline, CDR1 is MGHDK, CDR2 SYGVNS. Trimming pared 6 bases from V and 10 bases from J, leaving 12 bases between. The CDR3 consists of 11 residues. CDR3 loop: CASRAGVGAFF. The CDR3 coding sequence is TGTGCCAGCAGAGCAGGGGTCGGAGCTTTCTTT.

V and J are TRBV7-9 and TRBJ2-7; D gene uncertain. V lost 1 base to trimming and J lost 2 bases, with 12 bases between them. The germline gives CDR1 SEHNR, CDR2 FQNEAQ (reference sequence). This CDR3 spans 15 amino acids. The CDR3 bases are TGTGCCAGCAGCTTAGTCCCCCGCGGTCCCTACGAGCAGTACGTC. Translated: CASSLVPRGPYEQYV.

The chain is built from TRBV20-1 and TRBJ2-3; TRBD2 might be the D (5 bases). Germline CDR1 and CDR2: DFQATT and SNEGSKA (reference sequence). Deletions cut 6 bases from V and 2 bases from J, with 12 bases between. The CDR3 contains 13 residues. For the CDR3, the DNA is TGCAGTGCCCCGGGGTTGTACACAGATACGCAGTATTTT. It translates to CSAPGLYTDTQYF.

The rearrangement uses TRBV5-1 and TRBJ1-4; D may be TRBD1 (6 bases). CDR3 length: 18 residues. The V and J ends lost 0 bases and 3 bases respectively, with 18 bases between them. Germline V CDR1 and CDR2: SGHRS, YFSETQ. The CDR3 region is CASSLVGGPGQSNEKLFF. Here the CDR3 DNA reads TGCGCCAGCAGCTTGGTCGGGGGTCCCGGACAGTCTAATGAAAAACTGTTTTTT.

The J gene is TRBJ2-7, the V gene TRBV7-8; TRBD2 is a possible D gene (6 bases). CDR3 size: 17 residues. V lost 1 base and J 0 bases, leaving 16 bases between the germline ends. Germline V lookup: CDR1 SGHVS, CDR2 FQNEAQ. The CDR3 bases are TGTGCCAGCAGCTTAGATCCTCTCGGGGGAGACTCCTACGAGCAGTACGTC. Protein product: CASSLDPLGGDSYEQYV.

V and J are TRBV12-3 or TRBV12-4 and TRBJ1-1, with 7 bases fitting TRBD1. The CDR3 runs 16 residues. V dropped 6 bases and J dropped 7; count of bases not matched to a gene: 17. CDR3 in DNA: TGTGCCAGCAGCCCCCGGGGAGACAGGGACAACGGTGAAGCTTTCTTT. Translating gives CASSPRGDRDNGEAFF.

J is TRBJ2-7 and V is TRBV6-5; D could derive from TRBD1 or TRBD2 (5 bases each). This CDR3 contains 12 residues. Looked up from germline, CDR1 is MNHEY and CDR2 is SVGAGI. V gave up 2 bases and J gave up 6 bases, with 8 bases separating them. The CDR3 sequence is CASSYPGTEQYF. In nucleotides, the CDR3 is TGTGCCAGCAGTTACCCAGGGACCGAGCAGTACTTC.

This chain uses TRBV27 with TRBJ1-4; 9 nucleotides align to TRBD1. With V trimmed by 2 bases and J by 7 bases, 8 bases remained unmatched. CDR1 is MNHEY, CDR2 SMNVEV, per germline (reference sequence). The CDR3 is 16 residues long. In nucleotides, the CDR3 is TGTGCCAGCAGTTTAGAATCTACAGGGGGCTTTGAAAAACTGTTTTTT. Translation: CASSLESTGGFEKLFF.

The chain carries TRBV12-3 or TRBV12-4 and TRBJ1-4, with D maybe TRBD1 (5 bases). The CDR3 totals 12 residues. Trimming took 7 bases from V and 7 from J, leaving 10 bases between them. The CDR3 nucleotides read TGTGCCAGCAAGTGGACATCTGAAAAACTGTTTTTT. As protein: CASKWTSEKLFF.

In regard to this clonotype: The junction differs from germline at one of its ends, possibly a read error. The chain links TRBV6-5 to TRBJ2-2; D may be TRBD2 (5 bases). The CDR3 has 16 residues. Germline CDR1 is MNHEY and CDR2 is SVGAGI. The CDR3 nucleotides are TGTGACAGCAGTTACTCGTTCGAGGGGAACACCGGGGAGCTGTTTTTT. Its protein is CDSSYSFEGNTGELFF.

This clonotype has a handful of counts. J is TRBJ2-7 and V is TRBV12-5; TRBD2 aligns across 12 bases. CDR3 length: 16 residues. V lost 3 bases to trimming and J lost 0 bases; unmatched junction nucleotides: 3. Per germline, CDR1 LGHNT and CDR2 FRNRAP. The CDR3 nucleotides read TGTGCTAGTGGTTTCTGGACTAGCGGGGCCTCCTACGAGCAGTACTTC. This translates into CASGFWTSGASYEQYF.

The V call is TRBV27, the J call TRBJ2-2; D unclear. From germline, CDR1 is MNHEY and CDR2 SMNVEV (reference sequence). V was pared by 6 bases and J by 1 base, with 12 bases between. The CDR3 sequence is 15 residues long. The CDR3 protein is CASSNPLQNTGELFF. CDR3 in DNA: TGTGCCAGCAGCAACCCGCTGCAGAACACCGGGGAGCTGTTTTTT.

This clonotype was observed a handful of times. CDR3 region: CASSVGGYSNQPQHF. DNA for the CDR3: TGTGCCAGCAGCGTAGGCGGATATAGCAATCAGCCCCAGCATTTT. The rearrangement joins TRBV9 to TRBJ1-5; the D is unclear. There are 15 residues in the CDR3. V lost 0 bases to trimming and J lost 0 bases, with 7 bases between them. Germline CDR1 SGDLS, CDR2 YYNGEE.

The rearrangement joins TRBV27 to TRBJ2-5, with 7 nucleotides matching TRBD2. This CDR3 region has 14 residues. Germline V gene sequence: CDR1 MNHEY, CDR2 SMNVEV (reference sequence). The V gene end was trimmed by 8 bases and the J gene end by 7 bases; junction bases not matched to a gene: 13. The CDR3 loop reads CASSGGSPRGTQYF. CDR3 nucleotide sequence: TGTGCCAGCTCGGGGGGAAGCCCGCGCGGGACCCAGTACTTC.